Each of the 31 T cell receptor beta chains below was sequenced from the same sample in a study of blood T cell repertoires in COVID-19. The table came from immunoSEQ multiplex PCR; TCRdb's copy has only in-frame clones and leaves some out. The sample holds approximately 110,000 clones; 81% are singletons and the top ten take under 40%. The sample was peripheral blood. These receptors were taken from an elderly man with acute or convalescent COVID-19.

This clone has a single count. V and J are TRBV5-1 and TRBJ2-3; D is uncertain. V gave up 2 bases and J gave up 5 bases, with 3 bases separating them. CDR3 length: 11 amino acids. Germline V gives CDR1 SGHRS, CDR2 YFSETQ. CDR3 amino acids: CASSFGDTQYF. CDR3 nucleotides: TGCGCCAGCAGCTTCGGAGATACGCAGTATTTT.

CDR3 in DNA: TGTGCCAGCTCCCTGACAGGGGATAGCAATCAGCCCCAGCATTTT. As protein: CASSLTGDSNQPQHF. The chain links TRBV18 to TRBJ1-5; 8 positions match TRBD1. Unmatched junction bases numbered 4, after V lost 6 bases and J lost 0 bases. The CDR3 is 15 amino acids. Germline V CDR1 and CDR2: KGHSH, LQKENI.

The chain employs TRBV7-6 and TRBJ1-4, with D possibly TRBD1 on 6 matching bases. This CDR3 contains 15 residues. Trimming took 5 bases from V and 8 from J, leaving 18 bases between them. The germline gives CDR1 SGHVS, CDR2 FNYEAQ. CDR3 region: CASSPKQGGREKLFF. CDR3 sequence (DNA): TGTGCCAGCAGCCCCAAACAGGGCGGGAGGGAAAAACTGTTTTTT.

The V and J genes are TRBV7-9 and TRBJ2-7, with 8 bases aligning to TRBD2. V shed 4 bases, J shed 7 bases, and the junction held 12 bases outside the gene matches. CDR3 length: 15 residues. The germline V gene encodes CDR1 SEHNR and CDR2 FQNEAQ (reference sequence). As DNA, the CDR3 is TGTGCCAGCAGCTCCCAAGGAAGCTTAGCGGGAGAGCAGTACTTC. Residues: CASSSQGSLAGEQYF.

This sequence joins TRBV24-1 and TRBJ2-2; TRBD2 matches 7 bases. Per germline, CDR1 KGHDR and CDR2 SFDVKD. This CDR3 is 15 amino acids long. V trimming: 4 bases; J trimming: 5 bases; junction bases outside the gene matches: 6. Here the CDR3 reads CATSDPTSSTGELFF. Here the CDR3 DNA reads TGTGCCACCAGTGACCCGACTAGCAGTACCGGGGAGCTGTTTTTT.

In its sample, this clone was seen once. This chain connects TRBV13 to TRBJ2-1, with 7 bases matching TRBD2. The CDR3 spans 15 residues. Germline V gene data show CDR1 as PRHDT and CDR2 as FYEKMQ (reference sequence). Unmatched junction bases numbered 6, after V lost 2 bases and J lost 5 bases. The CDR3 DNA sequence: TGTGCCAGCAGCTTATGGGCGGGAGCCCACAATGAGCAGTTCTTC. It yields the protein CASSLWAGAHNEQFF.

The chain links TRBV24-1 to TRBJ1-5; no clear D gene. V was pared by 2 bases and J by 0 bases, with 7 bases between. The CDR3 runs to 15 residues. The germline gives CDR1 KGHDR, CDR2 SFDVKD. For the CDR3, the DNA is TGTGCCACCAGTGATTCCTCTAATAGCAATCAGCCCCAGCATTTT. Its translation: CATSDSSNSNQPQHF.

This clone was seen more than once but under ten times. The chain links TRBV2 to TRBJ2-6; D gene ambiguous. Germline CDR1 and CDR2: SNHLY and FYNNEI. V shed 7 bases and J shed 0 bases, with 10 bases lying between them. CDR3 length: 15 amino acids. The CDR3 nucleotides read TGTGCCAGCAATCCCAAGAGCTCTGGGGCCAACGTCCTGACTTTC. Its protein product is CASNPKSSGANVLTF.

The V and J genes are TRBV27 and TRBJ2-2; no reliable D call. The V gene lost 3 bases and the J gene lost 2 bases, with 4 bases spanning the gap. Germline CDR1 reads MNHEY; CDR2 reads SMNVEV (reference sequence). The length of the CDR3 is 13 residues. CDR3 protein: CASSFTNTGELFF. In nucleotides, the CDR3 is TGTGCCAGCAGTTTTACAAACACCGGGGAGCTGTTTTTT.

The genes are TRBV7-2 and TRBJ1-1; 7 bases match TRBD1. Germline CDR1 SGHTA, CDR2 FQGNSA. J lost 0 bases, V lost 4 bases, and 5 bases had no gene match. This CDR3 is 15 amino acids long. Here the CDR3 DNA reads TGTGCCAGCAGCTCAGCCGGGACAGTGAACACTGAAGCTTTCTTT. Its protein is CASSSAGTVNTEAFF.

The V and J genes are TRBV20-1 and TRBJ1-1; no clear D. V lost 5 bases and J lost 7, with 8 bases in between. CDR1 and CDR2 (germline): DFQATT, SNEGSKA (reference sequence). This CDR3 spans 10 amino acids. CDR3 nucleotides: TGCAGTGCTGAGCCCCGTGAAGCTTTCTTT. This translates into CSAEPREAFF.

The chain has TRBV11-2 and TRBJ1-3, with no clear D. The CDR3 covers 17 residues. Germline CDR1 reads SGHAT; CDR2 reads FQNNGV. Trimming removed 0 bases at V and 0 bases at J, with 12 bases between. The CDR3 DNA sequence: TGTGCCAGCAGCTTAGAGAAACCGTTGGCCTCTGGAAACACCATATATTTT. It translates to CASSLEKPLASGNTIYF.

The chain combines TRBV27 with TRBJ1-2; 7 nucleotides align to TRBD1. The V gene end was trimmed by 5 bases and the J gene end by 5 bases; junction bases not matched to a gene: 2. This CDR3 region has 12 residues. From germline, CDR1 is MNHEY and CDR2 SMNVEV (reference sequence). CDR3 bases: TGTGCCAGCAGTAGACAGGGATATGGCTACACCTTC. Translated: CASSRQGYGYTF.

The gene calls are TRBV5-1 and TRBJ1-5; no clear D gene. Per germline, CDR1 SGHRS and CDR2 YFSETQ. The length of the CDR3 is 14 residues. V dropped 0 bases and J dropped 6 bases, with 10 bases sitting between them. CDR3 loop: CASSLDGSGQPQHF. The CDR3 DNA follows: TGCGCCAGCAGCTTGGACGGGAGTGGTCAGCCCCAGCATTTT.

CDR3 loop: CASSLTGLSSGNTIYF. CDR3 bases: TGCGCCAGCAGCCTGACAGGTTTAAGCTCTGGAAACACCATATATTTT. The J gene is TRBJ1-3, the V gene TRBV5-1; TRBD1 is a possible D gene (6 bases). The V gene lost 4 bases and the J gene lost 0 bases, with 14 bases spanning the gap. Germline V gives CDR1 SGHRS, CDR2 YFSETQ. The CDR3 is made up of 16 amino acids.

The count of this clone is one. V gene TRBV29-1 combines with J gene TRBJ1-1; no reliable D call. The CDR3 totals 11 residues. CDR1 and CDR2 (germline): SQVTM, ANQGSEA. The germline V and J ends were trimmed by 8 bases and 2 bases, with 9 bases remaining between them. In DNA form, the CDR3 reads TGCAGCACCCGGGGAAACACTGAAGCTTTCTTT. Translated: CSTRGNTEAFF.

The V call is TRBV19, the J call TRBJ1-1; D gene unclear. CDR3 size: 13 residues. Germline lookup yields CDR1 LNHDA and CDR2 SQIVND (reference sequence). V gave up 5 bases and J gave up 5 bases, with 12 bases separating them. The CDR3 is CASSREWRTEAFF. CDR3 coding DNA: TGTGCCAGTAGTCGCGAATGGAGGACTGAAGCTTTCTTT.

The CDR3, as DNA: TGTGCCAGCAGCCAGGGACTAGCGGGCCGAGGAGAGACCCAGTACTTC. Translated, it gives CASSQGLAGRGETQYF. The chain recombines TRBV3-1 (or the pseudogene TRBV3-2) with TRBJ2-5; 12 bases agree with TRBD2. Trimming took 3 bases from V and 4 from J; bases not matched to a gene: 6. Germline values: CDR1 LGHDT, CDR2 YNNKEL (reference sequence). This CDR3 is 16 amino acids long.

V is TRBV7-9 and J is TRBJ1-5; maybe TRBD1 (5 bases). Trimming took off 4 bases at V and 2 bases at J, with 12 bases between the two ends. Germline loops: CDR1 SEHNR, CDR2 FQNEAQ (reference sequence). The CDR3 has 15 amino acids. CDR3 DNA: TGTGCCAGCAGCTCAGGGCCCAGTGGCAATCAGCCCCAGCATTTT. This encodes CASSSGPSGNQPQHF.

This clone was seen only a few times. The genes are TRBV5-1 and TRBJ1-4, with D unclear. This CDR3 has 15 amino acids. The germline CDR1 and CDR2 sequences are SGHRS and YFSETQ. Trimming removed 5 bases at V and 8 bases at J, with 19 bases between. The CDR3 is CASSLNTGGGEKLFF. The CDR3 region has the DNA TGCGCCAGCAGTTTGAATACGGGCGGCGGGGAAAAACTGTTTTTT.

The rearrangement uses TRBV2 and TRBJ2-3, with 12 bases identical to TRBD2. CDR1 is SNHLY, CDR2 FYNNEI, per germline. This CDR3 comprises 15 residues. J gave up 5 bases and V 6 bases, and 6 bases lay outside the gene matches. The CDR3 sequence: CASRRLAGVQDTQYF. The CDR3 region has the DNA TGTGCCAGCAGACGACTAGCGGGAGTGCAAGATACGCAGTATTTT.

The chain uses TRBV27 and TRBJ2-2, with D maybe TRBD2 (6 bases). The V end lost 0 bases, the J end lost 2 bases, and 10 bases lay between the germline ends. This CDR3 has 16 residues. The germline V gene has CDR1 MNHEY and CDR2 SMNVEV (reference sequence). The CDR3 sequence: CASSLSGEVNTGELFF. CDR3 nucleotide sequence: TGTGCCAGCAGTTTATCGGGGGAGGTAAACACCGGGGAGCTGTTTTTT.

A note on this clone: Other DNA sequences within the sample encode an identical CDR3. The rearrangement joins TRBV5-1 to TRBJ2-3, with 8 bases that match TRBD1. Germline CDR1 is SGHRS and CDR2 is YFSETQ. This CDR3 contains 14 residues. Losses at the gene ends were 2 bases for V and 4 bases for J; bases not matched to a gene: 3. The CDR3 DNA reads as TGCGCCAGCAGCTTAGGACAGGGTGCAGATACGCAGTATTTT. Amino acid sequence: CASSLGQGADTQYF.

This rearrangement joins TRBV2 to TRBJ1-1, with 7 bases aligning to TRBD1. Germline CDR1 reads SNHLY; CDR2 reads FYNNEI. V trimming: 4 bases; J trimming: 2 bases; junction bases outside the gene matches: 4. There are 14 residues in the CDR3. The CDR3 region is CASSGQGANTEAFF. In nucleotides, the CDR3 is TGTGCCAGCAGTGGACAGGGCGCCAACACTGAAGCTTTCTTT. The variable domain in full, completed from reference TRBV2 and TRBJ1-1, reads EPEVTQTPSHQVTQMGQEVILRCVPISNHLYFYWYRQILGQKVEFLVSFYNNEISEKSEIFDDQFSVERPDGSNFTLKIRSTKLEDSAMYFCASSGQGANTEAFFGQGTRLTVV.

This clone was seen once. This chain links TRBV7-9 with TRBJ1-2; 7 bases align to TRBD1. Germline-derived CDR1 and CDR2 are SEHNR and FQNEAQ (reference sequence). The CDR3 is 12 amino acids. Unmatched junction bases numbered 3, after V lost 7 bases and J lost 4 bases. The DNA of the CDR3 is TGTGCCAGCAAGGGACAGCTCTATGGCTACACCTTC. It encodes CASKGQLYGYTF.

Only one count was recorded for this clone. In DNA, the CDR3 is TGTGCCAGCACCGAACTAGCGGGAGGGAGAAATGAGCAGTTCTTC. Protein product: CASTELAGGRNEQFF. The rearrangement links TRBV5-6 to TRBJ2-1; 13 positions match TRBD2. CDR1 is SGHDT, CDR2 YYEEEE, per germline. The ends lost 6 bases at V and 7 bases at J; junction bases unmatched: 7. The CDR3 length is 15 residues.

V usage is TRBV27 and J usage is TRBJ2-7; 10 nucleotides agree with TRBD1. The J segment lost 4 bases and the V segment lost 4 bases, leaving 7 bases of the junction unmatched. CDR3 size: 15 residues. Germline loops: CDR1 MNHEY, CDR2 SMNVEV (reference sequence). CDR3 region: CASSSLGTGEYEQYF. The CDR3, as DNA: TGTGCCAGCAGTTCTCTCGGGACAGGGGAGTACGAGCAGTACTTC.

The V and J genes are TRBV2 and TRBJ1-3; D is unresolved. Germline CDR1 and CDR2: SNHLY and FYNNEI. The CDR3 is 15 residues long. Trimming took 1 base from V and 2 from J, leaving 9 bases between them. The CDR3 coding sequence is TGTGCCAGCAGTGAAGACCCGGGGACTGGAAACACCATATATTTT. Its translation: CASSEDPGTGNTIYF.

V and J are TRBV18 and TRBJ1-1; D uncertain. The V end was cut by 1 base, the J end by 4 bases, with 10 bases between. The length of the CDR3 is 14 residues. The germline CDR1 and CDR2 sequences are KGHSH and LQKENI. As DNA, the CDR3 is TGTGCCAGCTCACCACTGGGAGGGAGCACTGAAGCTTTCTTT. As protein: CASSPLGGSTEAFF.

This chain joins TRBV30 and TRBJ1-5, with 11 positions matching TRBD1. J lost 4 bases, V lost 5 bases, and 4 bases had no gene match. The CDR3 covers 14 residues. The germline CDR1 and CDR2 sequences are GTSNPN and SVGIG (reference sequence). CDR3 in amino acids: CAWGGTGGNQPQHF. Here the CDR3 DNA reads TGTGCCTGGGGAGGGACAGGGGGAAATCAGCCCCAGCATTTT.

Within the sample, this clone is medium-sized. V usage is TRBV3-1 (or the pseudogene TRBV3-2) and J usage is TRBJ1-2, with TRBD1 matching 7 bases. The CDR3 spans 15 residues. Germline trimming cut 2 bases from V and 4 bases from J; bases unmatched to any gene: 7. In germline, CDR1 is LGHDT, CDR2 YNNKEL (reference sequence). CDR3 in DNA: TGTGCCAGCAGCCAACGGGACAGACCTTCCTATGGCTACACCTTC. Encoded protein: CASSQRDRPSYGYTF.